This T cell receptor (beta chain) emerged from a study of cytomegalovirus exposure and HLA in healthy donors. The PCR used 60 Vbeta and 13 Jbeta primers. Libraries were prepared by immunoSEQ multiplex PCR; TCRdb keeps only in-frame clonotypes and omits some of them. Of around 150,000 clones listed, approximately 80% are singletons. The TCR comes from a woman aged 40 to 50 in good health and CMV-seronegative. Sequencing input: PBMCs.

CDR3 loop: CASSPRDSMNTEAFF. CDR3 DNA: TGTGCCAGCAGTCCCCGGGACAGTATGAACACTGAAGCTTTCTTT. The chain links TRBV27 to TRBJ1-1; 7 bases are a match to TRBD1. Looked up from germline, CDR1 is MNHEY and CDR2 is SMNVEV (reference sequence). This CDR3 has 15 residues. V lost 5 bases to trimming and J lost 0 bases; unmatched junction nucleotides: 6.